What follows are 27 T cell receptor beta chains derived from one specimen sequenced in a study of blood T cells in healthy people across ages. The authors ran a second PCR of roughly 6 to 12 cycles using a sample-barcoded 5' primer and a J-beta primer mix. TCRdb itself ran the 5' RACE reads through MiXCR, one entry per CDR3 protein. The data show 1.5 million to 2 million distinct CDR3 sequences, roughly two fifths seen once. The specimen sequenced was blood. The receptor set was obtained from a human donor in good health.

The rearrangement uses TRBV28 and TRBJ2-7, with TRBD2 as a possible D gene (6 bases). The CDR3 totals 15 residues. Germline-derived CDR1 and CDR2 are MDHEN and SYDVKM. With 6 bases removed from V and 2 bases from J, the gap between germline ends came to 17 bases. The CDR3 spells CASSPSGTPAYEQYF. As DNA, the CDR3 is TGTGCCAGCAGCCCTTCCGGGACTCCAGCCTACGAGCAGTACTTC.

Notes on this clonotype: The junction does not match germline at one end; this may be a read error. The rearrangement uses TRBV19 and TRBJ2-4; TRBD1 matches at 8 bases. The CDR3 loop spans 14 amino acids. Per the germline V gene, CDR1 is LNHDA and CDR2 is SQIVND (reference sequence). CDR3 sequence reads: CASIIGQGGNIQYF. The CDR3 DNA sequence: TGTGCCAGTATTATAGGACAGGGTGGAAACATTCAGTACTTC.

This sequence joins TRBV12-3 or TRBV12-4 and TRBJ2-3, with TRBD2 as a possible D gene (6 bases). The V end lost 4 bases, the J end lost 5 bases, and 10 bases lay between the germline ends. The CDR3 is 13 residues long. The CDR3: CASSWQGGDTQYF. In nucleotides, the CDR3 is TGTGCCAGCAGTTGGCAGGGAGGAGATACGCAGTATTTT.

This sequence joins TRBV24-1 and TRBJ2-5; 12 bases agree with TRBD1. V dropped 4 bases and J dropped 10; count of bases not matched to a gene: 9. Germline lookup yields CDR1 KGHDR and CDR2 SFDVKD. The CDR3 sequence is 15 residues long. The CDR3 region is CATSDPGTGGEIQYF. CDR3 bases: TGTGCCACCAGTGACCCCGGGACAGGGGGCGAAATCCAGTACTTC.

This clonotype was seen more than once but under ten times. V and J are TRBV20-1 and TRBJ2-3; 10 nucleotides match TRBD2. There are 16 residues in the CDR3. V lost 0 bases to trimming and J lost 4 bases; unmatched junction nucleotides: 7. The germline V gene has CDR1 DFQATT and CDR2 SNEGSKA (reference sequence). This CDR3 is CSARDPYSGGPDTQYF. Here the CDR3 DNA reads TGCAGTGCTAGAGATCCCTATAGCGGGGGGCCAGATACGCAGTATTTT.

Written as DNA, the CDR3 is TGCGCCAGCAGCCAAGATCTAGTAGGGCTAGCGGGTGGAGAGGCCCAGTACTTC. Protein sequence: CASSQDLVGLAGGEAQYF. This rearrangement joins TRBV4-3 to TRBJ2-7; 8 positions match TRBD2. This CDR3 has 18 amino acids. Unmatched junction bases numbered 20, after V lost 0 bases and J lost 10 bases. Germline V CDR1 and CDR2: LGHNA, YSLEER.

The V and J genes are TRBV7-6 and TRBJ2-3; 8 nucleotides line up with TRBD2. Unmatched junction bases numbered 10, after V lost 5 bases and J lost 0 bases. Germline CDR1 and CDR2: SGHVS and FNYEAQ. The CDR3 contains 17 residues. The CDR3 protein is CASSPLPSSGSTDTQYF. CDR3 bases: TGTGCCAGCAGCCCCCTACCGTCTAGCGGGAGCACAGATACGCAGTATTTT. Variable domain in full (rest from reference TRBV7-6 and TRBJ2-3): GAGVSQSPRYKVTKRGQDVALRCDPISGHVSLYWYRQALGQGPEFLTYFNYEAQQDKSGLPNDRFSAERPEGSISTLTIQRTEQRDSAMYRCASSPLPSSGSTDTQYFGPGTRLTVL.

The chain recombines TRBV9 with TRBJ1-4; possibly TRBD1 for D (5 bases). Trimming removed 0 bases at V and 5 bases at J, with 11 bases between. The germline V gene has CDR1 SGDLS and CDR2 YYNGEE. This CDR3 has 15 residues. The CDR3 nucleotides read TGTGCCAGCAGCGTAGACCCGACAGAGAATGAAAAACTGTTTTTT. This translates into CASSVDPTENEKLFF. Full variable domain (remainder filled in from reference TRBV9 and TRBJ1-4): DSGVTQTPKHLITATGQRVTLRCSPRSGDLSVYWYQQSLDQGLQFLIQYYNGEERAKGNILERFSAQQFPDLHSELNLSSLELGDSALYFCASSVDPTENEKLFFGSGTQLSVL.

The table lists this clonotype with a count of one. V gene TRBV5-1 combines with J gene TRBJ1-2, with TRBD1 matching 10 bases. The germline V gene encodes CDR1 SGHRS and CDR2 YFSETQ. J was trimmed by 8 bases and V by 9 bases; bases with no gene match: 19. The CDR3 is made up of 16 amino acids. For the CDR3, the DNA is TGCGCCACCGCGAACGGAAGAGGGACAGGGGATCAGGGCTACACCTTC. This sequence encodes CATANGRGTGDQGYTF.

A few counts support this clonotype. The rearrangement links TRBV6-5 to TRBJ2-7, with D possibly called TRBD1 or TRBD2 (5 bases each). Germline values: CDR1 MNHEY, CDR2 SVGAGI. V was cut by 0 bases and J by 2 bases, with 14 bases left in between. The CDR3 runs 16 residues. The CDR3 is CASSYSIGGTTYEQYF. The CDR3 DNA reads as TGTGCCAGCAGTTACTCGATTGGGGGAACGACCTACGAGCAGTACTTC.

This clonotype was seen a handful of times. The chain links TRBV2 to TRBJ2-5; no reliable D call. The CDR3 runs 10 residues. The V gene lost 9 bases and the J gene lost 5 bases, with 7 bases spanning the gap. Germline V CDR1 and CDR2: SNHLY, FYNNEI. CDR3 in DNA: TGTGCCAGTGGAGTGGAGACCCAGTACTTC. The encoded protein is CASGVETQYF.

The table lists this clonotype with a few counts. This chain joins TRBV15 and TRBJ2-3, with D possibly TRBD2 on 5 matching bases. The CDR3 contains 15 residues. Trimming removed 2 bases at V and 0 bases at J, with 9 bases between. The V gene's germline CDR1 is LNHNV and CDR2 YYDKDF (reference sequence). The CDR3 loop is CATSRRRTSTDTQYF. The CDR3, as DNA: TGTGCCACCAGCAGACGTAGGACTAGCACAGATACGCAGTATTTT.

This clonotype was seen a few times. The rearrangement links TRBV20-1 to TRBJ1-5; D gene uncertain. From germline, CDR1 is DFQATT and CDR2 SNEGSKA (reference sequence). Trimming left V 0 bases short and J 0 bases short, with 9 bases between. The CDR3 spans 15 residues. The CDR3: CSARDRRYSNQPQHF. The CDR3 bases are TGCAGTGCTAGAGATCGGCGGTATAGCAATCAGCCCCAGCATTTT.

This clonotype was seen only a few times. This chain uses TRBV12-3 or TRBV12-4 with TRBJ2-6; D gene unclear. V lost 3 bases and J 3 bases, leaving 3 bases between the germline ends. This CDR3 has 13 residues. The CDR3 region is CASSFDGANVLTF. CDR3 in DNA: TGTGCCAGCAGTTTCGATGGGGCCAACGTCCTGACTTTC.

DNA of the CDR3: TGTGCCAGCAGTTTTCACGACAGCACAGATACGCAGTATTTT. Translated, it gives CASSFHDSTDTQYF. J is TRBJ2-3 and V is TRBV6-5; D remains unclear. Germline CDR1 reads MNHEY; CDR2 reads SVGAGI. Trimming stripped 4 bases from V and 0 bases from J, with 8 bases between. The CDR3 spans 14 residues.

This clonotype was found a few times. The gene calls are TRBV10-3 and TRBJ2-1; 7 bases match TRBD2. The J segment lost 14 bases and the V segment lost 0 bases, leaving 4 bases of the junction unmatched. The CDR3 totals 12 residues. Per germline, CDR1 ENHRY and CDR2 SYGVKD. CDR3 sequence: CAISESRAGEFF. The CDR3 coding sequence is TGTGCCATCAGTGAGTCTCGGGCGGGGGAGTTCTTC.

V and J are TRBV25-1 and TRBJ2-3; D not certain. The V end was cut by 3 bases, the J end by 2 bases, with 15 bases between. CDR3 size: 16 residues. Germline CDR1 reads MGHDK; CDR2 reads SYGVNS. CDR3 loop: CASSDYLRAPTDTQYF. The CDR3 nucleotides are TGTGCCAGCAGTGATTACCTCCGGGCCCCCACAGATACGCAGTATTTT.

The chain links TRBV12-3 or TRBV12-4 to TRBJ1-2; D not certain. The V gene lost 5 bases and the J gene lost 8 bases, with 12 bases spanning the gap. CDR3 size: 12 residues. CDR3 sequence reads: CASSIRAAGYTF. CDR3 DNA: TGTGCCAGCAGTATCAGAGCTGCCGGCTACACCTTC.

This clonotype was seen repeatedly, ten times or more. The limits of the CDR3 on the DNA are not certain, so only TCRdb's listed CDR3 is given. This chain links TRBV29-1 with TRBJ2-3; the D call in the table, TRBD1, was not verified against the DNA. CDR1 SQVTM and CDR2 ANQGSEA come from the germline V gene. The CDR3 spans 15 residues, counting both ends. The CDR3 reads CSVGTSGQGGDTQYF.

Only one count was recorded for this clonotype. At one end, the junction sequence differs from germline, possibly due to a read error. This chain uses TRBV5-1 with TRBJ1-2; D possibly corresponds to TRBD1 (6 bases). The germline gives CDR1 SGHRS, CDR2 YFSETQ. This CDR3 is 15 amino acids long. The CDR3 protein is CASGFLTGYNYGYTF. The CDR3 DNA reads TGCGCCAGCGGCTTCTTGACAGGCTATAACTATGGCTACACCTTC.

This clonotype showed up many times. This rearrangement joins TRBV20-1 to TRBJ2-7; TRBD2 matches 14 bases. The CDR3 is made up of 17 amino acids. V lost 3 bases, J lost 3 bases, and 10 bases stayed unmatched. CDR1 and CDR2 from the germline V gene are DFQATT and SNEGSKA (reference sequence). CDR3 sequence reads: CSARGTSGGPEGYEQYF. The CDR3 region has the DNA TGCAGTGCTAGGGGGACTAGCGGGGGACCCGAGGGCTACGAGCAGTACTTC.

About this clonotype itself: This CDR3 fails to terminate in the conserved phenylalanine or tryptophan, so it likely reflects a read error. This chain uses TRBV5-1 with TRBJ2-7, with D hard to call. The CDR3 totals 11 residues. With 4 bases removed from V and 3 bases from J, the gap between germline ends came to 5 bases. CDR1 and CDR2 from the germline V gene are SGHRS and YFSETQ. The CDR3 nucleotides are TGCGCCAGCAGCCAAAACTACGAGCAGTACATC. This encodes CASSQNYEQYI.

V gene TRBV29-1 combines with J gene TRBJ2-4; D may be TRBD1 (6 bases). The CDR3 is made up of 13 amino acids. Germline loops: CDR1 SQVTM, CDR2 ANQGSEA. Trimming took 4 bases from V and 13 from J, leaving 20 bases between them. The CDR3 loop reads CSVGPGAQEAQYF. DNA of the CDR3: TGCAGCGTTGGCCCAGGGGCACAAGAGGCCCAGTACTTC.

The rearrangement uses TRBV10-3 and TRBJ2-3, with 11 bases fitting TRBD2. The CDR3 covers 15 residues. Trimming removed 6 bases from V and 3 bases from J; junction bases left unmatched: 5. Germline assignment: CDR1 ENHRY and CDR2 SYGVKD. The CDR3 loop is CAIRLSGGETDTQYF. As DNA, the CDR3 is TGTGCCATCAGGCTTAGCGGGGGGGAAACAGATACGCAGTATTTT.

This clonotype has a handful of counts. This rearrangement joins TRBV6-1 to TRBJ2-5, with TRBD1 matching over 10 bases. This CDR3 region has 14 residues. V lost 8 bases to trimming and J lost 4 bases; unmatched junction nucleotides: 7. Germline CDR1 and CDR2: MNHNS and SASEGT. The CDR3 DNA is TGTGCCAGCCTTTGGGACAGGGGTTTAGAGACCCAGTACTTC. This translates into CASLWDRGLETQYF.

The chain employs TRBV18 and TRBJ2-1; TRBD2 matches at 11 bases. After removal of 2 bases from V and 15 bases from J, the junction contained 9 bases not matched to a gene. This CDR3 contains 14 residues. Germline-derived CDR1 and CDR2 are KGHSH and LQKENI. This CDR3 reads CASSPATSGDWRFF. DNA of the CDR3: TGTGCCAGCTCACCAGCGACTAGCGGGGATTGGCGGTTCTTC.

The rearrangement uses TRBV6-6 and TRBJ1-5; D is ambiguous. The CDR3 has 16 amino acids. Per germline, CDR1 MNHNY and CDR2 SVGAGI (reference sequence). V was shortened by 2 bases and J by 4 bases, with 15 bases between the two germline ends. The CDR3 loop is CASSYEPGIPNQPQHF. In nucleotides, the CDR3 is TGTGCCAGCAGTTACGAACCGGGAATTCCAAATCAGCCCCAGCATTTT.